This TCR beta chain came from a study of monozygotic twins with inflammatory bowel disease. Study observations and caveats: Among IBD patients, TCRbeta diversity (inverse Simpson) was lower than in healthy co-twins.

TCRdb re-called the 5' RACE reads and catalogs CDR3 proteins one per entry, DNA excluded. The sample data list 200,000 to 250,000 distinct CDR3 sequences. As to this clonotype: The antigen remains unidentified.

This TCR was sampled from a human donor with ulcerative colitis or Crohn's disease, or a healthy co-twin of an affected twin (not recorded which). Sequencing used blood.

The CDR3 is CASSGTGSQETQYF. The rearrangement uses TRBV5-4 and TRBJ2-5; TCRdb's assignment of TRBD1 cannot be checked, as there is no DNA. Germline CDR1 reads SGHNT; CDR2 reads YYREEE (reference sequence). The length of the CDR3 is 14 residues.